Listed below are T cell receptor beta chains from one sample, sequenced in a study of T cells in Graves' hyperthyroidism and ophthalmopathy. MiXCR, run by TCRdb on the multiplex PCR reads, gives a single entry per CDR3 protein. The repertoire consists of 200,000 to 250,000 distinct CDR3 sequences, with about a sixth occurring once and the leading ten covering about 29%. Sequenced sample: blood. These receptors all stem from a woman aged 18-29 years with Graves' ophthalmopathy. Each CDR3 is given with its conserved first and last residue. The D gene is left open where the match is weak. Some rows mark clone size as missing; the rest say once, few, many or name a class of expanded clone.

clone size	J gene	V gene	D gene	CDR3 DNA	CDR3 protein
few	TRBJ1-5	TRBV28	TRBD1	TGTGCCAGCAGTTTGGGACAGGGCCGCACGCAGCCCCAGCATTTT	CASSLGQGRTQPQHF
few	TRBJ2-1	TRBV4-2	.	TGTGCCAGCAGCCGCGGTCAGGGTCAGATGGGCTACAATGAGCAGTTCTTC	CASSRGQGQMGYNEQFF
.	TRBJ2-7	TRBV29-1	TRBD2	TGCAGCGCCGTTAGCGGGAGCTCCTACGAGCAGTACTTC	CSAVSGSSYEQYF
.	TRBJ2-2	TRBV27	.	TGTGCCAGCAGTTTAAGAAGGGGTCCGGACACCGGGGAGCTGTTTTTT	CASSLRRGPDTGELFF
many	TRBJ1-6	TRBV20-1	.	TGCAGTGCGCGGGTAACAGGGAATTCACCCCTCCACTTT	CSARVTGNSPLHF
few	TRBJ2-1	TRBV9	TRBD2	TGTGCCAGCACTAAAAGCGGGGGGGCTTACAATGAGCAGTTCTTC	CASTKSGGAYNEQFF
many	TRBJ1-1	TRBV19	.	TGTGCCACCTCCCCCGGCCCAATGAACGCTGAAGCTTTCTTT	CATSPGPMNAEAFF
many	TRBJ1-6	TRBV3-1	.	TGTGCCAGCAGCCACAGTGTGTCCTATAATTCACCCCTCCACTTT	CASSHSVSYNSPLHF
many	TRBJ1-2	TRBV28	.	TGTGCCAGCAGCCTCAGGGAGGTGGGGGGCTACACCTTC	CASSLREVGGYTF
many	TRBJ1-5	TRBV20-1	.	TGCAGTGCTAGAGATCAAGGGGGGTGGGATCAGCCCCAGCATTTT	CSARDQGGWDQPQHF
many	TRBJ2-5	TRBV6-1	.	TGTGCCAGCACCGATTGGGGGGTCGTGGAGACCCAGTACTTC	CASTDWGVVETQYF
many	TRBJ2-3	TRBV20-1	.	TGCAGTGCTAGAGATCTGGTCGCGGGGAGAGGAAGCACAGATACGCAGTATTTT	CSARDLVAGRGSTDTQYF
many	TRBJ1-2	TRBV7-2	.	TGTGCCAGCAGCTTAGCACCGAACTATGGCTACACCTTC	CASSLAPNYGYTF
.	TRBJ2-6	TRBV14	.	TGTGCCAGCAGCCATTCAGCCTCTGGGGCCAACGTCCTGACTTTC	CASSHSASGANVLTF
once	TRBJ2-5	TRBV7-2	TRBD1	TGTGCCAGCAGCTACAGGACAGGGGGCCTGGAGACCCAGTACTTC	CASSYRTGGLETQYF
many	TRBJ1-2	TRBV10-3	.	TGTGCCATCAGTGAGTCCTCAGGAGCCCAGGGCTACACCTTC	CAISESSGAQGYTF
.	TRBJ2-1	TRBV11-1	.	TGTGCCACTGGGGGGGGCATCCTCCACAATGAGCAGTTCTTC	CATGGGILHNEQFF
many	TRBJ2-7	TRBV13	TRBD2	TGTGCCAGCAGCTTTTTTAGCGGGGCGTCCTACGAGCAGTACTTC	CASSFFSGASYEQYF
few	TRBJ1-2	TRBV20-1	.	TGCAGTGCTAGAGATTTACCGGACTATGGCTACACCTTC	CSARDLPDYGYTF
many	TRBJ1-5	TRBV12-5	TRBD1	TGTGCTAGTGGTTTGGTACTTTGGGGACAGGGGGCGACGGACCAACGGCCCCAGCATTTT	CASGLVLWGQGATDQRPQHF
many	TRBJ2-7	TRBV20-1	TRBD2	TGCAGTGCCCGACCTGGGGCTGGCGGGGGATACGAGCAGTACTTC	CSARPGAGGGYEQYF
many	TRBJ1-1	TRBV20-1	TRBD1	TGCAGTGCTAGGTGGACAGGGAGGCCCACTGAAGCTTTCTTT	CSARWTGRPTEAFF
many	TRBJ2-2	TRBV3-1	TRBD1	TGTGCCAGCAGCCAAGAGGACAGGCCGACCGGGGAGCTGTTTTTT	CASSQEDRPTGELFF